The present TCR beta chain was sequenced within a study of blood T cells in healthy people across ages. Study-wide results and caveats: Diversity figures derived from one million T cells were judged to underestimate the true value. Unsorted PBMCs prevented conclusive naive versus antigen-experienced comparison.

This CDR3 is built from 15 residues. Germline V gene sequence: CDR1 SGHKS, CDR2 YYEKEE (reference sequence). Sample-barcoded 5' priming and a J-beta primer mix drove a second PCR of about 7 to 11 cycles. TCRdb recomputed calls from the 5' RACE reads with MiXCR, one row per CDR3 protein. The sample holds about 640,000 distinct CDR3 sequences; around 31% are singletons and the top ten take 15% to 17%. Remarks on this clonotype: Its target is unknown. Germline is not matched at one junction end, which may reflect a read error.

This clonotype originated in a woman over 75 in good health. The chain recombines TRBV5-5 with TRBJ2-7, with D perhaps assigned TRBD1 or TRBD2 (5 bases each). Sample: blood. CDR3 DNA sequence: TGTGCCCGCAGCTTTTACGGGGCTCTCCCCTACGAGCAGTACTTC. It codes for CARSFYGALPYEQYF.